The rows below give T cell receptor beta chains drawn from one sample of a study of beta chain features in type 1 diabetes. Sequencing used immunoSEQ multiplex PCR; TCRdb keeps in-frame clones, though not all of them. This sample carries hundreds of thousands of clones, around 65% of them seen once, and the ten largest clones take around 0.05%. The sample consisted of naive CD4+ T cells from blood. Source of these receptors: a man younger than 40 in good health. Each CDR3 is given with its conserved first and last residue. A D gene is named only where the DNA matches it firmly. Rows may omit the clone size; those that give it use once, few, many or a size class.

.	TRBV30	TRBJ2-7	13	.	TGTGCCTGGTCAGGGTTCCCCTCCTACGAGCAGTACTTC	CAWSGFPSYEQYF
.	TRBV11-2	TRBJ2-5	17	TRBD1	TGTGCCAGCAGCTTAGCCGACAGGGGGCCCCGAGGTGAGACCCAGTACTTC	CASSLADRGPRGETQYF
.	TRBV5-4	TRBJ1-2	12	.	TGTGCCAGCAGCGCGGACATCTATGGCTACACCTTC	CASSADIYGYTF
.	TRBV2	TRBJ2-3	14	.	TGTGCCAGTCTGACGGGTGTCGGCACAGATACGCAGTATTTT	CASLTGVGTDTQYF
.	TRBV7-6	TRBJ1-2	15	.	TGTGCCAGCAGCTTAGTAATGGGCAACACCTATGGCTACACCTTC	CASSLVMGNTYGYTF
.	TRBV2	TRBJ1-2	11	.	TGTGCCAGCACTTACAACTATGGCTACACCTTC	CASTYNYGYTF
once	TRBV11-1	TRBJ2-3	13	.	TGTGCCAGCAGCTTAAGTGGCACAGATACGCAGTATTTT	CASSLSGTDTQYF
.	TRBV2	TRBJ1-2	13	.	TGTGCCAACAAAGCGGGACTGATCTATGGCTACACCTTC	CANKAGLIYGYTF
.	TRBV7-2	TRBJ2-5	13	.	TGTGCCAGCAGCTTAAGGCAGCAAGAGACCCAGTACTTC	CASSLRQQETQYF
.	TRBV30	TRBJ2-1	14	TRBD2	TGTGCCTGGAGGCCAGCGGGAGGGCCGCGGGAGCAGTTCTTC	CAWRPAGGPREQFF
.	TRBV7-9	TRBJ2-5	17	.	TGTGCCAGCAGCTTCCGTCCGAGGACTTCCCCAGGAGAGACCCAGTACTTC	CASSFRPRTSPGETQYF
few	TRBV29-1	TRBJ2-7	11	.	TGCAGCGTCCCGGGCCCCTACGAGCAGTACTTC	CSVPGPYEQYF
.	TRBV15	TRBJ2-7	13	.	TGTGCCACCAGGTCCAGCGGGTCCTACGAGCAGTACTTC	CATRSSGSYEQYF
.	TRBV30	TRBJ1-2	13	.	TGTGCCTGGAGTGTTGGAGTTGGCTATGGCTACACCTTC	CAWSVGVGYGYTF
.	TRBV30	TRBJ2-7	12	.	TGTGCCTGGAGTCGGGATAGCTACGAGCAGTACTTC	CAWSRDSYEQYF
.	TRBV4-3	TRBJ2-1	16	TRBD1	TGCGCCAGCAGCCCCAGGGGGCAGGGGAAATACAATGAGCAGTTCTTC	CASSPRGQGKYNEQFF
few	TRBV29-1	TRBJ2-5	13	TRBD1	TGCAGCGTAAGGGGGCTCTATGGAGAGACCCAGTACTTC	CSVRGLYGETQYF
.	TRBV4-3	TRBJ2-7	13	.	TGCGCCAGCAGCCAAGAGAGGCGGACAGAGCAGTACTTC	CASSQERRTEQYF
once	TRBV2	TRBJ2-1	13	.	TGTGCCAGCAGAGAAGGGGGGAGGGCTGAGCAGTTCTTC	CASREGGRAEQFF
.	TRBV20-1	TRBJ1-1	11	.	TGCAGTGCTAGGGGTACCGCTGAAGCTTTCTTT	CSARGTAEAFF
.	TRBV29-1	TRBJ1-5	12	.	TGCAGCGTTGGCGGTACTGATCAGCCCCAGCATTTT	CSVGGTDQPQHF
.	TRBV9	TRBJ2-1	13	.	TGTGCCAGCAGCGTAGGCTCCTACAATGAGCAGTTCTTC	CASSVGSYNEQFF
.	TRBV5-1	TRBJ2-3	15	TRBD2	TGCGCCAGCCGCGGCCTAGCGGCGCTGACAGATACGCAGTATTTT	CASRGLAALTDTQYF
.	TRBV29-1	TRBJ2-1	12	.	TGCAGCGTAGGGTTTCTCGCCAATGAGCAGTTCTTC	CSVGFLANEQFF
.	TRBV29-1	TRBJ2-1	14	.	TGCAGCGTCGTGGGACTCGACACCTACAATGAGCAGTTCTTC	CSVVGLDTYNEQFF
.	TRBV7-2	TRBJ2-7	14	.	TGTGCCAGCAGCTTGAGTCTTAGCTCCTACGAGCAGTACTTC	CASSLSLSSYEQYF
.	TRBV30	TRBJ2-3	15	.	TGTGCCTGGAGTGCCCTAGCATCTAGTACAGATACGCAGTATTTT	CAWSALASSTDTQYF
.	TRBV7-2	TRBJ2-3	15	.	TGTGCCAGCAGCTCCCTAGGAGGGGGGCCAGATACGCAGTATTTT	CASSSLGGGPDTQYF
.	TRBV25-1	TRBJ2-1	14	TRBD1	TGTGCCAGCAGGGCTGCCGGGACAGACAATGAGCAGTTCTTC	CASRAAGTDNEQFF
.	TRBV7-2	TRBJ2-7	14	TRBD1	TGTGCCAGCAGCAAAGACAGGGGCGCCTACGAGCAGTACTTC	CASSKDRGAYEQYF
.	TRBV30	TRBJ1-1	13	TRBD1	TGTGCCTGGTCGGGACAGGGTAACACTGAAGCTTTCTTT	CAWSGQGNTEAFF
few	TRBV20-1	TRBJ2-7	11	TRBD1	TGCAGTGCTAGAGATTGGACAGGAAGGTACTTC	CSARDWTGRYF
.	TRBV19	TRBJ2-3	17	.	TGTGCCAGTAGGGCCCCCCGGGGACGGCTAACCACAGATACGCAGTATTTT	CASRAPRGRLTTDTQYF
.	TRBV4-3	TRBJ1-1	15	.	TGCGCCAGCAGCCAAGATCTCTCCAGGTCCACTGAAGCTTTCTTT	CASSQDLSRSTEAFF
.	TRBV20-1	TRBJ2-5	11	.	TGCAGTGCTAGAGTCCCCGGGACCCAGTACTTC	CSARVPGTQYF
few	TRBV29-1	TRBJ2-7	13	.	TGCAGCGTTGGGGGCAGGGATATCTACGAGCAGTACTTC	CSVGGRDIYEQYF